This T cell receptor beta chain was identified in a study of CD8+ T cells in alopecia areata. For the study at large: Those patients who were treated received oral tofacitinib, which was given at 5 to 10 mg twice daily for moderate-to-severe alopecia areata.

J gave up 5 bases and V 3 bases, and 5 bases lay outside the gene matches. The CDR3 is made up of 13 amino acids. Germline CDR1 SQVTM, CDR2 ANQGSEA. This clone was counted a single time. Antigen unknown. Following extraction, RNA underwent reverse transcription to cDNA, which served as the sequencing template. Generated by immunoSEQ multiplex PCR, the TCRdb table keeps only in-frame clones and is missing some. The sample shows about 97,000 clones, roughly two fifths of them seen only once. The study, taken as a whole, reports: Scalp lesions, especially in alopecia totalis/universalis, had higher clonality than normal scalp.

This receptor was taken from a human donor with alopecia areata. Sequencing was done on a sample of CD4+ T cells sorted from blood. The chain uses TRBV29-1 and TRBJ1-1; TRBD1 aligns across 8 bases. The CDR3 nucleotides are TGCAGCGTTGAGTTATACAGGGGGACTGAAGCTTTCTTT. This translates into CSVELYRGTEAFF.